This T cell receptor (beta chain) stems from a study of shared clonotypes between healthy human individuals. CD45RO-negative cells were positively selected for CCR7, leaving out terminally differentiated effector memory CD45RA+ cells. There are 15 residues in the CDR3. Germline CDR1 MDHEN, CDR2 SYDVKM. V gave up 2 bases and J gave up 4 bases, with 13 bases separating them. The assay was immunoSEQ multiplex PCR, and TCRdb's table has in-frame clones only and misses some. The sample holds about 2.1 million clones, 85% to 95% seen once. This receptor was obtained from a man between 18 and 29 years old in good health. Some clones in this sample may be carry-over from other donors' samples. Material: naive CD8+ T cells from PBMCs. J is TRBJ2-3 and V is TRBV28; D is unclear. CDR3: CASSLISVGADTQYF. DNA of the CDR3: TGTGCCAGCAGTTTAATAAGCGTAGGAGCAGATACGCAGTATTTT.